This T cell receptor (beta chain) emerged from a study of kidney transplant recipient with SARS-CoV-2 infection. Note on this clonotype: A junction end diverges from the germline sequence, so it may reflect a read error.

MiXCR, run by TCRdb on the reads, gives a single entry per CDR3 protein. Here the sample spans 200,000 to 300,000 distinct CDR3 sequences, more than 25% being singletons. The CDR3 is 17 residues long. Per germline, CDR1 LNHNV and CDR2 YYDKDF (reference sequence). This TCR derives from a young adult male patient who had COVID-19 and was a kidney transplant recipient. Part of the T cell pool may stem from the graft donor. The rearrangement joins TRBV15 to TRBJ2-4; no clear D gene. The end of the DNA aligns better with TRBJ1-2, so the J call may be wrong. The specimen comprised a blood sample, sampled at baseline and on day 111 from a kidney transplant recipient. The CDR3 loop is CATSVRVRCGKTYSYTF. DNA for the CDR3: TGTGCCACCAGCGTTCGAGTAAGGTGTGGAAAGACCTATAGCTACACCTTC.